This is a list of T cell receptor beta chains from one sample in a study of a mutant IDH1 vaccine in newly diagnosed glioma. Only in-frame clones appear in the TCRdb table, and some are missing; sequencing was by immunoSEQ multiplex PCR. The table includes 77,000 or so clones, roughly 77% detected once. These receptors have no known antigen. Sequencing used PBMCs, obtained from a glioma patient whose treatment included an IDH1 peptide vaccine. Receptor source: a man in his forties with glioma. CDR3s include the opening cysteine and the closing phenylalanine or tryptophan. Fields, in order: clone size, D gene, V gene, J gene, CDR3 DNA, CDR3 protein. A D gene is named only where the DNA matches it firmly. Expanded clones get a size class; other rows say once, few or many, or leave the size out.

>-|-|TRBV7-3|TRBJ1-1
TGTGCCAGCAGCTTAACTTGGGGGCTCGAAGCTTTCTTT
CASSLTWGLEAFF
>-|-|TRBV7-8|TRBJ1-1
TGTGCCAGCAGCTTAGGCACTGAAGCTTTCTTT
CASSLGTEAFF
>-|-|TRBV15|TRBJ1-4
TGTGCCACCAGCAGCTTACTGGTGGGGAGCGATTGGAATGAAAAACTGTTTTTT
CATSSLLVGSDWNEKLFF
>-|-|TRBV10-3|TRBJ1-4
TGTGCCATCAGTGAGTCGAAGCTGAGAGTGGGGGATAATAATGAAAAACTGTTTTTT
CAISESKLRVGDNNEKLFF
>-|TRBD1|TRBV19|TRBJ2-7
TGTGCCAGTAGTAGCTCCGGGACAGGGTCCTACGAGCAGTACTTC
CASSSSGTGSYEQYF
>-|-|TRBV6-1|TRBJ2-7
TGTGCCACCCTGATCGCATACGAGCAGTACTTC
CATLIAYEQYF
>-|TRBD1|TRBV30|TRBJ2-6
TGTGCCTGGAGTTCTAGATCAGGGGGAACGAGCTCCGGGGCCAACGTCCTGACTTTC
CAWSSRSGGTSSGANVLTF
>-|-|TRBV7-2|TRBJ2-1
TGTGCCAGCAGCACCTCCTTTACCCTAGAGCAGTTCTTC
CASSTSFTLEQFF
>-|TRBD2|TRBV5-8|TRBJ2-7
TGTGCCAGCAGCGCGGGACTAGCGGGAGCCAGCGAGCAGTACTTC
CASSAGLAGASEQYF
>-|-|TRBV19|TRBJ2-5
TGTGCCAGTAGTAGGAACTGGCAAGAGACCCAGTACTTC
CASSRNWQETQYF
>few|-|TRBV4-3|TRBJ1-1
TGCGCCAGCAGCCAAGCCCGTCGGGCGCCCCAATTT
CASSQARRAPQF
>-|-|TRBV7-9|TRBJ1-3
TGTGCCAGCAGCTTAGCGCAGGGAAACACCATATATTTT
CASSLAQGNTIYF
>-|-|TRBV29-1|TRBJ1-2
TGCAGCGTTGAAGATCGGGAGGAGATAGCGGGCTACACCTTC
CSVEDREEIAGYTF
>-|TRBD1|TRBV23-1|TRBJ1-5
TGCCAACCGACAGGGGGCTCTTGTAATCAGCCCCAGCATTTT
CQPTGGSCNQPQHF
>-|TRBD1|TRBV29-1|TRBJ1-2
TGCAGCGTCCCGGGACAGGGAGTTGAAGGCTACACCTTC
CSVPGQGVEGYTF
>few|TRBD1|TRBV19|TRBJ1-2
TGTGCCAGTAGTCCAAGACAGGGCATTTATGGCTACACCTTC
CASSPRQGIYGYTF
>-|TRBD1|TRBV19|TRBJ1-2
TGTGCCAGCCAACATCGCCCGGGACAGGGGGCTGACTATGGCTACACCTTC
CASQHRPGQGADYGYTF
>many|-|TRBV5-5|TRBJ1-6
TGTGCCAGCAGCTTGCTAGCTCAATCACCCCTCCACTTT
CASSLLAQSPLHF
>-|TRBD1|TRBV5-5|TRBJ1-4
TGTGCCAGCAGCTGGGGACAGGAGGAAAAACTGTTTTTT
CASSWGQEEKLFF
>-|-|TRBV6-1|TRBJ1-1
TGTGCCAGCAGTGGGTTTTTGATGGATGAAGCTTTCTTT
CASSGFLMDEAFF
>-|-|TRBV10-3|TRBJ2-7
TGTGCCATCAGTGAAGCAGGCCGGCCCTACGAGCAGTACTTC
CAISEAGRPYEQYF
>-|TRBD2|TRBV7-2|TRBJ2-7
TGTGCCAGCGGGAACCTAGCGGGAGGTGTTTACGAGCAGTACTTC
CASGNLAGGVYEQYF
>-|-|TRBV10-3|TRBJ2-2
TGTGCCATCAGGAGGATAGCCGGGACCGGGAAAAACACCGGGGAGCTGTTTTTT
CAIRRIAGTGKNTGELFF
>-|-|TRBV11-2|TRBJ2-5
TGTGCCAGCAGCTTAGAATTTCCCCTCCCACCGGGATTCAACCAAGAGACCCAGTACTTC
CASSLEFPLPPGFNQETQYF
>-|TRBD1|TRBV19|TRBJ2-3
TGTGCCAGCCGAGGGCCAGGGGGCGCGACAGATACGCAGTATTTT
CASRGPGGATDTQYF
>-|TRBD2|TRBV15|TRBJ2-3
TGTGCCACCAGCAGAGATCGGGTTAGCGGGAATACGCAGTATTTT
CATSRDRVSGNTQYF
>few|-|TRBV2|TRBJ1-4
TGTGCCAGCAGTGAAACGGGGTTGGCTGAAAAACTGTTTTTT
CASSETGLAEKLFF
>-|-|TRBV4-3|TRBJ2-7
TGCGCCAGCAGCCAAGGTTGGGCCTCCTACGAGCAGTACTTC
CASSQGWASYEQYF
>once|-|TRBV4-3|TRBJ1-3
TGCGCCAGCAGCCAAGATTATGGGACATGGGGAAACACCATATATTTT
CASSQDYGTWGNTIYF
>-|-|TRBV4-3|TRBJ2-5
TGCGCCAGCAGCCAAGTTGTAGCAGGGAACTACCAAGAGACCCAGTACTTC
CASSQVVAGNYQETQYF
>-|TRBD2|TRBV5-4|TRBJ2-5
TGTGCCAGCAGCGGTACTAGCGGGGGGGCAGAAGAGACCCAGTACTTC
CASSGTSGGAEETQYF
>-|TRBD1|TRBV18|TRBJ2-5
TGTGCCAGCTCACCACAGGGGGCGTATGAGACCCAGTACTTC
CASSPQGAYETQYF
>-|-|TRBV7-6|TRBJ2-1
TGTGCCAGCAGCTTAGAGGAGGGGGTGAATGAGCAGTTCTTC
CASSLEEGVNEQFF
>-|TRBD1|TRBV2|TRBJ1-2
TGTGCCAGCACCGACGGACAGGGCTATGGCTACACCTTC
CASTDGQGYGYTF
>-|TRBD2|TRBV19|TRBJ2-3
TGTGCCAGTAGTATGCGGGAGGCGCAGTATTTT
CASSMREAQYF
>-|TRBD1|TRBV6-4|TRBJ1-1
TGTGCCAGCAGCAAACAGGGGTGGAACACTGAAGCTTTCTTT
CASSKQGWNTEAFF
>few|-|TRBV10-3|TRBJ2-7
TGTGCCATCAGTGAGTGGGGGTCCTCCTACGAGCAGTACTTC
CAISEWGSSYEQYF
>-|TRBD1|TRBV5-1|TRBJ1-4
TGCGCCAGCAGCTTGCAATCGACAGGGGGTAGGGCTAATGAAAAACTGTTTTTT
CASSLQSTGGRANEKLFF
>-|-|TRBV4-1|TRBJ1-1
TGCGCCAGCAGCCAAGTTCTGGGGCACACTGAAGCTTTCTTT
CASSQVLGHTEAFF
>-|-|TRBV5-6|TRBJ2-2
TGTGCCAGCAGCTTGGTGCTCCCCGGGGAGCTGTTTTTT
CASSLVLPGELFF
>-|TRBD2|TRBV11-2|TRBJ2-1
TGTGCCAGCAGCCCCCGTCCGGGACTAGTTAACAATGAGCAGTTCTTC
CASSPRPGLVNNEQFF
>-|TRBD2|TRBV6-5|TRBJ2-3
TGTGCCAGCAGTTACTCAGGGCTAGCGGGCACAGATACGCAGTATTTT
CASSYSGLAGTDTQYF
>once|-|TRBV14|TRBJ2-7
TGTGCCAGCAGCCCCCAATCGCTCTCCTACGAGCAGTACTTC
CASSPQSLSYEQYF
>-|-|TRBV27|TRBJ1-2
TGTGCCAGCAGCTCTTCCACGGGCAGGAACTATGGCTACACCTTC
CASSSSTGRNYGYTF
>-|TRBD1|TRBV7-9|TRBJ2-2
TGTGCCAGCAGCCCCCCGGGACAGGGAACCGGGGAGCTGTTTTTT
CASSPPGQGTGELFF
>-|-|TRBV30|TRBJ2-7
TGTGCCTGGAGTCCTACGAGAACGGGGCAACCCTACGAGCAGTACTTC
CAWSPTRTGQPYEQYF
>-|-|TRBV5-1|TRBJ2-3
TGCGCCAGCAGCTCGCCCGACACAGATACGCAGTATTTT
CASSSPDTDTQYF